Listed below are T cell receptor beta chains from one sample, sequenced in a study of CD8 T cells in Susac syndrome. TCRdb ran MiXCR on the immunoSEQ multiplex PCR reads and lists one entry per CDR3 protein. The sample comprises 78,000 or so distinct CDR3 sequences, approximately 94% of which are singletons, and around 0.4% rests with the top ten. The specimen was CD8+ T cells from PBMCs. Receptor source: a human donor with multiple sclerosis. CDR3s include the opening cysteine and the closing phenylalanine or tryptophan. A D gene is named only where the DNA matches it firmly. A row's size may be missing; if present it is once, few, many or a size class.

clone size: once
D gene: NA
CDR3 length: 18
J gene: TRBJ1-5
V gene: TRBV4-1
CDR3 DNA: TGCGCCAGCAGCCAAGCGTCAGGGCGGGGAGAGGCAAATCAGCCCCAGCATTTT
CDR3 protein: CASSQASGRGEANQPQHF

clone size: NA
D gene: NA
CDR3 length: 13
J gene: TRBJ1-1
V gene: TRBV3-1
CDR3 DNA: TGTGCCAGCAGCCAAGAGGCGAACACTGAAGCTTTCTTT
CDR3 protein: CASSQEANTEAFF

clone size: NA
D gene: NA
CDR3 length: 11
J gene: TRBJ1-1
V gene: TRBV30
CDR3 DNA: TGTGCCTGGAGTTCCACAGGGTATGCTTTCTTT
CDR3 protein: CAWSSTGYAFF

clone size: NA
D gene: TRBD1
CDR3 length: 14
J gene: TRBJ2-7
V gene: TRBV29-1
CDR3 DNA: TGCAGCGCCATAGAACAGGGGTCAGGGAGCGAGCAGTACTTC
CDR3 protein: CSAIEQGSGSEQYF

clone size: NA
D gene: TRBD1
CDR3 length: 16
J gene: TRBJ1-1
V gene: TRBV6-8
CDR3 DNA: TGTGCCAGCAGTTGGCAGGGGGCCAGTTGGAACACTGAAGCTTTCTTT
CDR3 protein: CASSWQGASWNTEAFF

clone size: once
D gene: TRBD2
CDR3 length: 18
J gene: TRBJ2-2
V gene: TRBV12-5
CDR3 DNA: TGTGCTAGTGGTGTGGGACTAGCGGGGGGCGCGAACACCGGGGAGCTGTTTTTT
CDR3 protein: CASGVGLAGGANTGELFF

clone size: NA
D gene: NA
CDR3 length: 15
J gene: TRBJ2-5
V gene: TRBV29-1
CDR3 DNA: TGCAGCGTCTTAGATGGGGGGGCTAATGCGGAGACCCAGTACTTC
CDR3 protein: CSVLDGGANAETQYF

clone size: NA
D gene: NA
CDR3 length: 15
J gene: TRBJ1-1
V gene: TRBV19
CDR3 DNA: TGTGCCAGTAGTATCCCCGCCGGGGGAAATGCTGAAGCTTTCTTT
CDR3 protein: CASSIPAGGNAEAFF

clone size: once
D gene: NA
CDR3 length: 15
J gene: TRBJ1-4
V gene: TRBV5-1
CDR3 DNA: TGCGCCAGCAGCACCGGACCTGGAGGGGGTGAAAAACTGTTTTTT
CDR3 protein: CASSTGPGGGEKLFF

clone size: NA
D gene: NA
CDR3 length: 17
J gene: TRBJ2-1
V gene: TRBV7-6
CDR3 DNA: TGTGCCAGCAGCAGAGTAGCTGGGACTGGCTCCTACAATGAGCAGTTCTTC
CDR3 protein: CASSRVAGTGSYNEQFF

clone size: NA
D gene: NA
CDR3 length: 15
J gene: TRBJ1-1
V gene: TRBV6-1
CDR3 DNA: TGTGCCAGCAGTGAAGTCGACCGCGAGAACACTGAAGCTTTCTTT
CDR3 protein: CASSEVDRENTEAFF

clone size: NA
D gene: NA
CDR3 length: 12
J gene: TRBJ2-7
V gene: TRBV19
CDR3 DNA: TGTGCCAGTAGTATCACAGGGTCCGAGCAGTACTTC
CDR3 protein: CASSITGSEQYF

clone size: NA
D gene: NA
CDR3 length: 9
J gene: TRBJ1-2
V gene: TRBV29-1
CDR3 DNA: TGCAGCGTTAACTATGGCTACACCTTC
CDR3 protein: CSVNYGYTF

clone size: NA
D gene: NA
CDR3 length: 18
J gene: TRBJ2-6
V gene: TRBV7-9
CDR3 DNA: TGTGCCAGCAGCGCGCTGACAGCGCGCAACCCTGGGGCTAACGTCCTGACTTTC
CDR3 protein: CASSALTARNPGANVLTF

clone size: NA
D gene: TRBD2
CDR3 length: 14
J gene: TRBJ2-3
V gene: TRBV27
CDR3 DNA: TGTGCCAGCAGTCCCGGGATAGCGGGGGTCACGCAGTATTTT
CDR3 protein: CASSPGIAGVTQYF

clone size: NA
D gene: TRBD1
CDR3 length: 15
J gene: TRBJ1-1
V gene: TRBV9
CDR3 DNA: TGTGCCAGCAGCGTAGTAGGGACAGGGAACGCTGAAGCTTTCTTT
CDR3 protein: CASSVVGTGNAEAFF

clone size: NA
D gene: TRBD2
CDR3 length: 15
J gene: TRBJ2-1
V gene: TRBV29-1
CDR3 DNA: TGCAGCGCAACGGGACTAGCGGGAGGGCCAGGTGAGCAGTTCTTC
CDR3 protein: CSATGLAGGPGEQFF

clone size: NA
D gene: NA
CDR3 length: 14
J gene: TRBJ2-2
V gene: TRBV12-3/TRBV12-4
CDR3 DNA: TGTGCCAGCAGTTTCGAGCTGAACACCGGGGAGCTGTTTTTT
CDR3 protein: CASSFELNTGELFF

clone size: NA
D gene: NA
CDR3 length: 13
J gene: TRBJ1-1
V gene: TRBV5-4
CDR3 DNA: TGTGCCAGCAGCCAGACAGAGAACACTGAAGCTTTCTTT
CDR3 protein: CASSQTENTEAFF

clone size: once
D gene: NA
CDR3 length: 14
J gene: TRBJ2-3
V gene: TRBV4-1
CDR3 DNA: TGCGCCAGCAGCGGTCCAGGGGGCACAGATACGCAGTATTTT
CDR3 protein: CASSGPGGTDTQYF

clone size: NA
D gene: NA
CDR3 length: 14
J gene: TRBJ2-7
V gene: TRBV6-1
CDR3 DNA: TGTGCCAGCAGTGGGCGACTGGCGTCAATCGAGCAGTACTTC
CDR3 protein: CASSGRLASIEQYF

clone size: NA
D gene: NA
CDR3 length: 15
J gene: TRBJ1-5
V gene: TRBV27
CDR3 DNA: TGTGCCAGCAGAACTCGGGACGGAGGGGATGGGGCCCAGCATTTT
CDR3 protein: CASRTRDGGDGAQHF

clone size: NA
D gene: TRBD1
CDR3 length: 14
J gene: TRBJ1-1
V gene: TRBV6-5
CDR3 DNA: TGTGCCAGCCTCGCAGGGGGACTGAACACTGAAGCTTTCTTT
CDR3 protein: CASLAGGLNTEAFF

clone size: NA
D gene: TRBD1
CDR3 length: 17
J gene: TRBJ2-5
V gene: TRBV5-6
CDR3 DNA: TGTGCCAGCAGCTACCCACCGGGACAGGGGATGGGAGAGACCCAGTACTTC
CDR3 protein: CASSYPPGQGMGETQYF

clone size: NA
D gene: TRBD2
CDR3 length: 17
J gene: TRBJ2-2
V gene: TRBV10-1
CDR3 DNA: TGCGCCAGCAGCCTTGGGAGGGGAAAAGCGAACACCGGGGAGCTGTTTTTT
CDR3 protein: CASSLGRGKANTGELFF

clone size: NA
D gene: TRBD1
CDR3 length: 15
J gene: TRBJ1-2
V gene: TRBV30
CDR3 DNA: TGTGCCTGGACTGTCGACAGGGAGAGTAACTATGGCTACACCTTC
CDR3 protein: CAWTVDRESNYGYTF